This is a list of T cell receptor beta chains from one sample in a study of tumor-infiltrating lymphocytes in oesophageal squamous cell carcinoma. TCRdb fed the PCR reads into MiXCR, producing one record per CDR3 protein. This table has fewer than 20,000 distinct CDR3 sequences, roughly 54% appearing once. Sequenced sample: esophageal tumor tissue. The origin of the receptors is a female donor with esophageal squamous cell carcinoma. Both conserved end residues are part of each CDR3. The D gene is left open where the match is weak.

. | TRBJ2-5 | TRBV11-2 | CVSSLGREQTQYF
TRBD2 | . | TRBV7-2 | CASRIAGGGESVLEQYF
TRBD1 | TRBJ1-1 | TRBV6-1 | CASRDRGGTEAFF
. | TRBJ2-3 | TRBV7-6 | CASSQWLGQGDTQYF
. | TRBJ1-5 | TRBV7-9 | CASSLEGGVYNQPQHF
. | TRBJ2-2 | TRBV4-1 | CASSRDSGSPGELFF
TRBD1 | TRBJ2-5 | TRBV7-8 | CASSSPDQGAQETQYF
TRBD1 | TRBJ2-1 | TRBV7-2 | CASSLGGTGDNF
TRBD1 | TRBJ2-5 | TRBV11-2 | CASSSGQLQETQYF
TRBD1 | . | TRBV7-6 | CASSSLRGQNAGELFF
TRBD2 | TRBJ2-5 | TRBV7-9 | CASSPRTSGRNVEQYF
. | TRBJ2-3 | TRBV12-3/TRBV12-4 | CASAGTSQGGRSDTQYF
. | TRBJ1-2 | TRBV6-1 | CASKLGSDYGYTF
TRBD2 | . | TRBV7-2 | CASSSRLAGLSTDTQYF
TRBD1 | TRBJ1-2 | TRBV7-6 | CASSLGTGSGGDYGYTF
TRBD1 | TRBJ2-5 | TRBV7-2 | CASSLAGTDYNEQYF
. | . | TRBV7-8 | CASSLAWGPYEQYF
TRBD1 | . | TRBV7-3 | CASSPYRGDEQYF
. | TRBJ2-3 | TRBV12-3/TRBV12-4 | CASSLTGVRDTQYF
. | . | TRBV19 | CASSIGSTYEQYF
TRBD1 | TRBJ2-4 | TRBV7-2 | CASSPRDRVREQYF
TRBD2 | TRBJ2-1 | TRBV7-3 | CASSLRRGGLNEQFF
. | TRBJ2-1 | TRBV12-3/TRBV12-4 | CASSEYNEQFF
TRBD1 | . | TRBV7-6 | CASSLAGGSGWTGGFYEQYF
TRBD2 | TRBJ2-3 | TRBV12-3/TRBV12-4 | CASSRLAGAVTDTQYF
. | TRBJ2-7 | TRBV7-9 | CASSLPGGYEQYF
TRBD1 | TRBJ1-5 | TRBV6-8 | CASSTSGGSQPQHF
. | TRBJ2-5 | TRBV7-2 | CASSLERTYPPYNEQYF
. | . | TRBV7-3 | CASSLREQLYEQYF
TRBD2 | . | TRBV7-9 | CASSLAGGLEGEQYF
. | TRBJ2-4 | TRBV7-6 | CASSLAIGRRQYF
. | TRBJ2-1 | TRBV7-8 | CASSLTGVYNEQFF
. | TRBJ1-2 | TRBV5-4 | CASSFRTVRGGYTF
TRBD1 | . | TRBV6-1 | CASSEDRGTYEQYF
. | TRBJ1-6 | TRBV12-3/TRBV12-4 | CASTRTGMNSPLHF
TRBD2 | . | TRBV11-2 | CASSLYTGTSGYYNEQYF
. | TRBJ2-4 | TRBV7-3 | CASSLGGNVAKNIQYF
TRBD2 | TRBJ2-1 | TRBV7-2 | CASTILAGGVGGHNEQFF
TRBD1 | . | TRBV7-2 | CASSLRQGTGEQYF
. | TRBJ2-5 | TRBV7-6 | CASSRTRETQYF
TRBD1 | TRBJ2-5 | TRBV7-1 | CASNDRGRETQYF
. | TRBJ2-7 | TRBV7-2 | CASSMGSSTSYEQYF